Listed below are T cell receptor beta chains from one sample, sequenced in a study of blood T cells in healthy people across ages. In TCRdb, the 5' RACE reads were re-called with MiXCR into one record per CDR3 protein. The sample yields about 680,000 distinct CDR3 sequences, around 49% seen once. What was sequenced was blood. The receptors come from a woman aged 60 to 75 in good health. The CDR3 runs from the conserved cysteine through the conserved F or W. A D gene is named only where the DNA matches it firmly. Rows give clone size only sometimes, using once, few, many, or a class for an expanded clone.

>once|TRBJ2-7|TRBD2|TRBV5-1
TGCGCCAGCAGCTTAACTAGCGGGACTAATGAGCAGTACTTC
CASSLTSGTNEQYF
>few|TRBJ1-2|-|TRBV3-1
TGTGCCAGCAGCCAAGATATGGCGGGGGCGGCGGATGGCTACACCTTC
CASSQDMAGAADGYTF
>-|TRBJ2-5|-|TRBV5-4
TGTGCCAGCAGCTTGTCCTCTGAAGAGCAGTACTTC
CASSLSSEEQYF
>few|TRBJ1-4|-|TRBV7-9
TGTGCCAGCAGCCCGCAGGGAGGCGAAAAACTGTTTTTT
CASSPQGGEKLFF
>-|TRBJ1-1|-|TRBV11-2
TGTGCCAGCACGGTCAGGGGTGGCACTGAAGCTTTCTTT
CASTVRGGTEAFF
>-|TRBJ2-7|TRBD2|TRBV7-2
TGTGCCAGCAGCCCGGACCCGGGAGGGTCCTACGAGCAGTACTTC
CASSPDPGGSYEQYF
>-|TRBJ2-1|-|TRBV20-1
TGCAGTGCTCCTGGTACAGGGCACAATGAGCAGTTCTTC
CSAPGTGHNEQFF
>few|TRBJ2-1|TRBD2|TRBV9
TGTGCCAGCAGCGTAGGACTAGCGGGAGGTGAGCAGTTCTTC
CASSVGLAGGEQFF
>-|TRBJ1-4|-|TRBV14
TGTGCCAGCAGCCTATTATTACCGGGAAAACTGTTTTTT
CASSLLLPGKLFF
>many|TRBJ1-2|-|TRBV7-2
TGTGCCAGCAGCCTCCTCGGGGTTAACTATGGCTACACCTTC
CASSLLGVNYGYTF
>-|TRBJ2-7|-|TRBV28
TGTGCCAGCAGTCCACCCGGTCGCTCCTACGAGCAGTACTTC
CASSPPGRSYEQYF
>-|TRBJ2-5|TRBD2|TRBV11-2
TGTGCCAGCGGCTTGGGCCCCGCGGGAGCCCAAGAGACCCAGTACTTC
CASGLGPAGAQETQYF
>-|TRBJ2-7|TRBD2|TRBV6-1
TGTGCCAACAGCCCGGGGGGTAGAGGAACCTACGAGCAGTACTTC
CANSPGGRGTYEQYF
>-|TRBJ2-5|TRBD2|TRBV6-2/TRBV6-3
TGTGCCAGCAGCCCAGCGGGAGTAGGAGAGACCCAGTACTTC
CASSPAGVGETQYF
>few|TRBJ2-6|-|TRBV7-2
TGTGCCAGCAGCTTGGGAACAGCTCGACCCTCTGGGGCCAACGTCCTGACTTTC
CASSLGTARPSGANVLTF
>-|TRBJ1-2|TRBD1|TRBV2
TGTGCCAGCAGCCCCGTTAGGCAGGGGGTCTATGGCTACACCTTC
CASSPVRQGVYGYTF
>-|TRBJ2-5|-|TRBV18
TGTGCCAGCTCCACCCGGCAGGGGACAGAGACCCAGTACTTC
CASSTRQGTETQYF
>-|TRBJ2-1|TRBD2|TRBV20-1
TGCAGTGCTAGAGATCGGGCTAGCGGGAGTGGATACAATGAGCAGTTCTTC
CSARDRASGSGYNEQFF
>-|TRBJ2-7|-|TRBV5-5
TGTGCCAGCAGCCTCCTAGCGACTACCTACGAGCAGTACTTC
CASSLLATTYEQYF
>-|TRBJ2-7|-|TRBV4-1
TGCGCCAGCAGCCAAGATGGGCGGAACTCCTACAATGAGCAGTACTTC
CASSQDGRNSYNEQYF
>-|TRBJ1-6|-|TRBV14
TGTGCCAGCAGCCTACTTGGGGTGGGACGTTATAATTCACCCCTCCACTTT
CASSLLGVGRYNSPLHF
>few|TRBJ2-5|TRBD1|TRBV7-9
TGTGCCAGCAGCTTAGCTCGCCCACAGGGGGCGCGTAGGGAGACCCAGTACTTC
CASSLARPQGARRETQYF
>-|TRBJ2-7|-|TRBV28
TGTGCCAGCAGTAACCGGGACAAGCCCCGATCCTACGAGCAGTACTTC
CASSNRDKPRSYEQYF
>few|TRBJ2-1|-|TRBV27
TGTGCCAGCAGTTTCTTTGGCGGGGTCTCGAATGAGCAGTTCTTC
CASSFFGGVSNEQFF
>-|TRBJ2-1|TRBD2|TRBV2
TGTGCCAGCAGGGGGGGGACTAGCGGATACAATGAGCAGTTCTTC
CASRGGTSGYNEQFF
>-|TRBJ2-5|-|TRBV5-4
TGTGCCAGCAGACTAGGACCCAGGCTGGAGACCCAGTACTTC
CASRLGPRLETQYF
>-|TRBJ2-3|TRBD1|TRBV27
TGTGCCAGCAGTTTATCGATTTTGAGGGGACAGAGGACAGATACGCAGTATTTT
CASSLSILRGQRTDTQYF
>-|TRBJ1-1|-|TRBV9
TGTGCCAGCAGCCCCCCCCTTCGGCAGGGGAACACTGAAGCTTTCTTT
CASSPPLRQGNTEAFF
>-|TRBJ1-5|TRBD1|TRBV10-3
TGTGCCATCACTGCTGACAGGGGAGGTCAGCCCCAGCATTTT
CAITADRGGQPQHF